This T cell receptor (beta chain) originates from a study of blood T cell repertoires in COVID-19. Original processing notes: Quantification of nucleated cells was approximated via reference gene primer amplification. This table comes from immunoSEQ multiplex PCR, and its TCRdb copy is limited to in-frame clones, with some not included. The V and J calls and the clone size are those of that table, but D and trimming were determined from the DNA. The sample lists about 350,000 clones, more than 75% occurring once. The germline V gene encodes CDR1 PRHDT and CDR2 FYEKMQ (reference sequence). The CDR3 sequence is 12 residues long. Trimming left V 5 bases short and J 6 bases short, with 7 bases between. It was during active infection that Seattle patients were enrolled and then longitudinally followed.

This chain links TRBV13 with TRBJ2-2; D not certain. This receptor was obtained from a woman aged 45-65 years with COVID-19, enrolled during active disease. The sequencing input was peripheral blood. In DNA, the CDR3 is TGTGCCAGCAGCCCCCATCCCGGGGAGCTGTTTTTT. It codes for CASSPHPGELFF.